A single sample is the source of the 7 T cell receptor beta chains below, sequenced in a study of early T cells in non-severe SARS-CoV-2 infection. MiXCR, applied by TCRdb to the 5' RACE reads, yields one record per CDR3 protein. This sample has more than 25,000 distinct CDR3 sequences, with around 4.4% found just once. The sample was whole blood. The origin of the receptors is an adult who was a healthcare worker with PCR-confirmed SARS-CoV-2 infection or an uninfected control (not recorded which).

This clonotype has only a few counts. This rearrangement joins TRBV18 to TRBJ2-1, with D perhaps matching TRBD1 (5 bases). Trimming cost V 4 bases and J 6 bases, with 16 bases left between them. The CDR3 covers 15 residues. The germline CDR1 and CDR2 sequences are KGHSH and LQKENI. CDR3 region: CASSLGQGMVNEQFF. Here the CDR3 DNA reads TGTGCCAGCTCACTAGGCCAGGGTATGGTCAATGAGCAGTTCTTC.

This clonotype was picked up many times. This sequence joins TRBV3-1 and TRBJ2-2, with 9 nucleotides matching TRBD1. The CDR3 length is 19 residues. The J segment lost 7 bases and the V segment lost 1 base, leaving 16 bases of the junction unmatched. Germline CDR1 reads LGHDT; CDR2 reads YNNKEL (reference sequence). The CDR3 protein is CASSQVNRDRVIKGGELFF. CDR3 coding DNA: TGTGCCAGCAGCCAAGTCAACCGGGACAGGGTGATTAAGGGCGGGGAGCTGTTTTTT.

The chain couples TRBV18 to TRBJ2-1; possible D gene TRBD1, 6 bases. The length of the CDR3 is 15 residues. CDR1 is KGHSH, CDR2 LQKENI, per germline. Deletions cut 2 bases from V and 7 bases from J, with 15 bases between. The CDR3 region is CASSPAGARLNEQFF. The CDR3 nucleotides are TGTGCCAGCTCACCAGCAGGGGCGCGTTTAAATGAGCAGTTCTTC.

In its sample, this clonotype was seen many times. This chain connects TRBV6-5 to TRBJ1-5; D is undetermined. V lost 4 bases, J lost 3 bases, and 10 bases lay in between. The CDR3 runs to 14 residues. Germline CDR1 reads MNHEY; CDR2 reads SVGAGI. This CDR3 reads CASSSGSLNQPQHF. CDR3 nucleotide sequence: TGTGCCAGCAGTTCTGGGTCACTCAATCAGCCCCAGCATTTT.

The genes are TRBV6-1 and TRBJ1-5; D not resolved. The length of the CDR3 is 12 residues. V was shortened by 3 bases and J by 7 bases, with 7 bases between the two germline ends. The V gene's germline CDR1 is MNHNS and CDR2 SASEGT. CDR3 nucleotide sequence: TGTGCCAGCAGTGATGCTGGACAGCCCCAGCATTTT. This translates into CASSDAGQPQHF.

In its sample, this clonotype ranks as medium-sized. The rearrangement uses TRBV7-6 and TRBJ1-6, with TRBD1 matching over 9 bases. Germline assignment: CDR1 SGHVS and CDR2 FNYEAQ. V shed 3 bases and J 8 bases; nucleotides not matched to a gene: 5. There are 15 residues in the CDR3. CDR3 nucleotide sequence: TGTGCCAGCAGCTTGGACAGGGGCGAAGATTCACCCCTCCACTTT. It translates to CASSLDRGEDSPLHF. Full variable domain (rest looked up from reference TRBV7-6 and TRBJ1-6): GAGVSQSPRYKVTKRGQDVALRCDPISGHVSLYWYRQALGQGPEFLTYFNYEAQQDKSGLPNDRFSAERPEGSISTLTIQRTEQRDSAMYRCASSLDRGEDSPLHFGNGTRLTVT.

This clonotype was counted many times. The gene calls are TRBV29-1 and TRBJ1-3; possible D gene TRBD1, 5 bases. The CDR3 sequence is 12 residues long. The V gene lost 4 bases and the J gene lost 3 bases, with 7 bases spanning the gap. CDR1 SQVTM and CDR2 ANQGSEA come from the germline V gene. CDR3 in amino acids: CSVVGGGNTIYF. The CDR3 DNA is TGCAGCGTTGTCGGGGGTGGAAACACCATATATTTT.